The rows below give T cell receptor beta chains drawn from one sample of a study of blood T cell repertoires in COVID-19. Data came from immunoSEQ multiplex PCR; TCRdb stores just in-frame clones and leaves some out. The repertoire holds about 350,000 clones, with 87% as singletons. Sequenced material: peripheral blood. Receptor source: a woman in her 50s with COVID-19, enrolled during active disease. The conserved cysteine and the conserved F or W are not part of the CDR3 here. Fields, in order: J gene, V gene, CDR3 protein.

>TRBJ1-2|TRBV5-1
ASSWDTHNYGYT
>TRBJ1-1|TRBV4-3
ASSRRGTEAF
>TRBJ1-2|TRBV19
ASSIRRGLLGYGYT
>TRBJ2-7|TRBV2
ASRADRGLSYEQY
>TRBJ2-7|TRBV6-5
ASSRGLLTYEQY
>TRBJ1-1|TRBV19
ASSTSGTHALRAF
>TRBJ2-7|TRBV5-1
ASSPMMTSGDYEQY
>TRBJ2-2|TRBV2
ASSGDRGRTGELF
>TRBJ2-7|TRBV19
ASSPGHQSSYEQY
>TRBJ1-3|TRBV6-6
ASSYTDTIY
>TRBJ2-1|TRBV4-2
ASSQDVGLAAYNEQF
>TRBJ2-5|TRBV7-2
ASSLTSGRRETQY
>TRBJ2-1|TRBV6-2/TRBV6-3
ASSFLLAGGNNEQF
>TRBJ2-7|TRBV5-1
ASSSVHSYEQY
>TRBJ1-1|TRBV19
ASSIGAMNTEAF
>TRBJ2-1|TRBV5-1
ASSLASGRYNEQF
>TRBJ2-1|TRBV5-1
ASSSGVRQF
>TRBJ2-7|TRBV7-3
ASSLPRPSHCGEQY
>TRBJ2-3|TRBV11-3
ASSLRADTQY
>TRBJ1-2|TRBV5-1
ASSHTGTGYGYT
>TRBJ1-2|TRBV27
ASSLGQGAKGYT
>TRBJ1-6|TRBV7-9
ASSWWTGKGNSPLH
>TRBJ1-2|TRBV21-1
ASSTRDREANYGYT
>TRBJ2-1|TRBV11-3
ASSSGQSYNEQF
>TRBJ1-1|TRBV5-1
ASSPQGTEAF
>TRBJ2-2|TRBV7-8
ASAGGGAGNTGELF
>TRBJ2-6|TRBV5-1
ASSPGSYGANVLT
>TRBJ1-1|TRBV7-2
ASSERGNTEAF
>TRBJ2-1|TRBV5-6
ASSFPLAGGREQF
>TRBJ2-1|TRBV18
ASSPLLADYNEQF
>TRBJ2-7|TRBV27
ASSTASGRSSYEQY
>TRBJ2-5|TRBV30
AWTLGWASGIETQY
>TRBJ2-1|TRBV23-1
ASSQSRVGTSAIERF
>TRBJ1-1|TRBV12-3/TRBV12-4
ASSTTGGEAF
>TRBJ2-2|TRBV2
ASRTSGNTGELF
>TRBJ2-7|TRBV6-6
ASSQAGGAYEQY
>TRBJ1-2|TRBV3-1/TRBV3-2
ASSPQGLGYT
>TRBJ2-1|TRBV6-1
ASSEAKTSGRGNEQF
>TRBJ2-1|TRBV19
ASSIGLAGERSEQF
>TRBJ1-1|TRBV5-1
ASRGDRPYNEAF
>TRBJ1-5|TRBV19
ASSSGHRAIAQH
>TRBJ1-1|TRBV5-4
ASSWTTGGNTEAF